The 14 T cell receptor beta chains below come from one sample, sequenced in a study of blood T cell repertoires in COVID-19. Profiled with immunoSEQ multiplex PCR; TCRdb holds only in-frame clones, not every one. This sample has 190,000 or so clones, with around 80% found just once. The sequenced sample was peripheral blood. Every receptor here comes from a man aged 50-59 years with active or convalescent COVID-19.

The rearrangement uses TRBV28 and TRBJ1-1; 8 nucleotides match TRBD1. The CDR3 extends over 15 amino acids. Germline V gene lookup returns CDR1 MDHEN and CDR2 SYDVKM. J gave up 1 base and V 6 bases, and 7 bases lay outside the gene matches. As DNA, the CDR3 is TGTGCCAGCAGGCCCCCGGGACAGGAGAACACTGAAGCTTTCTTT. This encodes CASRPPGQENTEAFF.

This sequence joins TRBV19 and TRBJ2-5; possibly TRBD2 for D (6 bases). CDR3 length equals 16 residues. From germline, CDR1 is LNHDA and CDR2 SQIVND (reference sequence). V lost 5 bases to trimming and J lost 1 base, with 17 bases between them. For the CDR3, the DNA is TGTGCCAGTAGTGCCCTGACTAGAGGGAGCCAAGAGACCCAGTACTTC. It encodes CASSALTRGSQETQYF.

The chain links TRBV2 to TRBJ1-2, with TRBD1 identical over 7 bases. Germline V gene data show CDR1 as SNHLY and CDR2 as FYNNEI. V trimming: 3 bases; J trimming: 6 bases; junction bases outside the gene matches: 10. This CDR3 region has 15 residues. As DNA, the CDR3 is TGTGCCAGCAGTGATCCCGGGACAGCCATTCATGGCTACACCTTC. It is translated as CASSDPGTAIHGYTF.

The V and J genes are TRBV7-2 and TRBJ1-2; 7 bases are shared with TRBD1. The CDR3 contains 18 residues. J lost 4 bases, V lost 0 bases, and 14 bases had no gene match. CDR1 is SGHTA and CDR2 is FQGNSA in the germline V gene. The DNA for the CDR3 is TGTGCCAGCAGCTTAGCCCCTCCGGGACAGACTCGGGTCTATGGCTACACCTTC. It yields the protein CASSLAPPGQTRVYGYTF.

CDR3 loop: CASSQGGNGNQPQHF. DNA of the CDR3: TGTGCCAGCAGCCAAGGCGGGAACGGTAATCAGCCCCAGCATTTT. The chain links TRBV3-1 (or the pseudogene TRBV3-2) to TRBJ1-5; D is undetermined. CDR1 and CDR2 from the germline V gene are LGHDT and YNNKEL (reference sequence). This CDR3 has 15 residues. The V end was cut by 1 base, the J end by 4 bases, with 11 bases between.

This chain connects TRBV5-5 to TRBJ2-5; 9 bases are shared with TRBD2. The CDR3 sequence is 16 residues long. With 0 bases clipped from V and 5 bases from J, the junction kept 8 bases outside the gene matches. CDR1 is SGHKS and CDR2 is YYEKEE in the germline V gene (reference sequence). Here the CDR3 DNA reads TGTGCCAGCAGCTTGGGAGCAGCGGGAGGAGGTGAGACCCAGTACTTC. Translation: CASSLGAAGGGETQYF.

This clone was seen only a few times. This chain links TRBV30 with TRBJ2-7, with 10 nucleotides matching TRBD1. The germline V gene encodes CDR1 GTSNPN and CDR2 SVGIG (reference sequence). The CDR3 has 12 residues. The J segment lost 5 bases and the V segment lost 5 bases, leaving 3 bases of the junction unmatched. CDR3 sequence reads: CAWGTGVHEQYF. CDR3 sequence (DNA): TGTGCCTGGGGGACAGGGGTCCACGAGCAGTACTTC. The whole variable domain, filled in from reference TRBV30 and TRBJ2-7, reads SQTIHQWPATLVQPVGSPLSLECTVEGTSNPNLYWYRQAAGRGLQLLFYSVGIGQISSEVPQNLSASRPQDRQFILSSKKLLLSDSGFYLCAWGTGVHEQYFGPGTRLTVT.

This clone turned up a few times. The rearrangement links TRBV9 to TRBJ1-2; maybe TRBD1 (5 bases). Germline V lookup: CDR1 SGDLS, CDR2 YYNGEE. V lost 4 bases and J lost 7, with 14 bases in between. The CDR3 totals 13 residues. The CDR3 DNA is TGTGCCAGCAGCCCCGGGGGGAGTTCTGGCTACACCTTC. Protein product: CASSPGGSSGYTF.

The chain carries TRBV27 and TRBJ2-1; TRBD1 might be the D (7 bases). Germline loops: CDR1 MNHEY, CDR2 SMNVEV (reference sequence). This CDR3 has 12 residues. V was clipped by 8 bases and J by 14 bases, with 19 bases between them. The CDR3 coding sequence is TGTGCCAGCTCTGACAGGGAGGATTGTGAGTTCTTC. This translates into CASSDREDCEFF.

This clone has more than one count but fewer than ten. J is TRBJ1-1 and V is TRBV6-5, with 8 bases lining up with TRBD1. Germline V lookup: CDR1 MNHEY, CDR2 SVGAGI. There are 14 residues in the CDR3. Trimming took 6 bases from V and 6 from J; bases not matched to a gene: 9. The CDR3 loop is CASRLDRVLAEAFF. The CDR3 bases are TGTGCCAGCAGACTGGACAGGGTTTTGGCTGAAGCTTTCTTT.

The chain joins TRBV19 to TRBJ1-6; TRBD1 matches at 7 bases. CDR3 length: 16 amino acids. Trimming cost V 5 bases and J 10 bases; bases outside gene matches: 14. CDR1 and CDR2 from the germline V gene are LNHDA and SQIVND (reference sequence). The CDR3 DNA follows: TGTGCCAGTAGTCCAGGGGACAGCTTCGGAAGGTCACCCCTCCACTTT. Encoded protein: CASSPGDSFGRSPLHF.

This rearrangement joins TRBV28 to TRBJ2-2, with 8 positions matching TRBD1. CDR1 and CDR2 (germline): MDHEN, SYDVKM. J lost 7 bases, V lost 1 base, and 8 bases had no gene match. CDR3 length equals 16 residues. CDR3 residues: CASSLLGRGRSGELFF. The CDR3 nucleotides read TGTGCCAGCAGTTTATTGGGCAGGGGGCGCAGCGGGGAGCTGTTTTTT. The full variable domain, its missing parts supplied by reference TRBV28 and TRBJ2-2, is DVKVTQSSRYLVKRTGEKVFLECVQDMDHENMFWYRQDPGLGLRLIYFSYDVKMKEKGDIPEGYSVSREKKERFSLILESASTNQTSMYLCASSLLGRGRSGELFFGEGSRLTVL.

The chain is built from TRBV28 and TRBJ1-3, with D maybe TRBD1 (6 bases). V was cut by 6 bases and J by 0 bases, with 9 bases left in between. CDR1 is MDHEN and CDR2 is SYDVKM in the germline V gene. The CDR3 runs 14 residues. The CDR3 region has the DNA TGTGCCAGCAGCCTGGGACACTCTGGAAACACCATATATTTT. The encoded protein is CASSLGHSGNTIYF. Supplemented by reference TRBV28 and TRBJ1-3, the full variable domain reads DVKVTQSSRYLVKRTGEKVFLECVQDMDHENMFWYRQDPGLGLRLIYFSYDVKMKEKGDIPEGYSVSREKKERFSLILESASTNQTSMYLCASSLGHSGNTIYFGEGSWLTVV.

V gene TRBV29-1 combines with J gene TRBJ1-2; possible D gene TRBD1, 6 bases. Trimming stripped 4 bases from V and 8 bases from J, with 14 bases between. The CDR3 consists of 12 residues. Germline CDR1 reads SQVTM; CDR2 reads ANQGSEA. The CDR3: CSVARGAGGYTF. CDR3 DNA: TGCAGCGTTGCCCGGGGGGCGGGCGGCTACACCTTC.